These 9 T cell receptor beta chains were sequenced from one sample in a study of cytomegalovirus exposure and HLA in healthy donors. The PCR contained 60 Vbeta and 13 Jbeta primers. TCRdb's table, derived via immunoSEQ multiplex PCR, lists solely in-frame clones and lacks some. The sample has fewer than 200,000 clones; approximately 80% are singletons. What was sequenced was PBMCs. These receptors were taken from a woman in her 50s in good health and CMV-seropositive.

This clone was seen a handful of times. The chain is built from TRBV19 and TRBJ1-5; 10 bases fit TRBD1. From germline, CDR1 is LNHDA and CDR2 SQIVND (reference sequence). With V trimmed by 5 bases and J by 6 bases, 10 bases remained unmatched. The CDR3 loop spans 16 amino acids. The CDR3: CASSYVGTGATQPQHF. The DNA for the CDR3 is TGTGCCAGTAGTTACGTCGGGACAGGGGCGACTCAGCCCCAGCATTTT.

The chain carries TRBV18 and TRBJ2-6; 7 positions agree with TRBD2. The CDR3 has 16 amino acids. The junction had 5 bases not matched to a gene; V was cut back by 4 bases and J by 2 bases. Germline V lookup: CDR1 KGHSH, CDR2 LQKENI. The CDR3 reads CASSLTSEAGANVLTF. CDR3 DNA: TGTGCCAGCTCACTCACTAGCGAAGCTGGGGCCAACGTCCTGACTTTC.

The CDR3 protein is CASSALTGGTEAFF. In nucleotides, the CDR3 is TGTGCCAGCAGCGCGTTAACAGGGGGCACTGAAGCTTTCTTT. The chain couples TRBV14 to TRBJ1-1; 8 nucleotides line up with TRBD1. The germline gives CDR1 SGHDN, CDR2 FVKESK. J gave up 4 bases and V 5 bases, and 6 bases lay outside the gene matches. The CDR3 totals 14 residues.

The chain carries TRBV21-1 and TRBJ1-2; TRBD1 is taken as the D call from the table, unchecked against the DNA. TRBV21-1 is a pseudogene. The CDR3 is 14 residues long. The DNA for the CDR3 is TGTGCCAGCAGCAAGGCCTCAGGGGCGGAAGGCTACACCTTC. Protein sequence: CASSKASGAEGYTF.

The chain combines TRBV4-2 with TRBJ2-7; 7 nucleotides line up with TRBD1. The V segment lost 11 bases and the J segment 3 bases; nucleotides outside the gene matches: 4. The germline V gene has CDR1 LGHNA and CDR2 YNFKEQ. CDR3 length: 11 residues. The CDR3 here is CAQRGRYEQYF. In nucleotides, the CDR3 is TGTGCCCAAAGGGGGCGCTACGAGCAGTACTTC.

The chain has TRBV30 and TRBJ2-5; 11 nucleotides line up with TRBD2. V shed 4 bases, J shed 5 bases, and the junction held 6 bases outside the gene matches. Germline loops: CDR1 GTSNPN, CDR2 SVGIG (reference sequence). There are 14 residues in the CDR3. This chain's CDR3 is CAWTRLAGWETQYF. The CDR3 coding sequence is TGTGCCTGGACCAGACTAGCGGGGTGGGAGACCCAGTACTTC.

Remarks on this clone: The same CDR3 arises from other DNA sequences in this sample as well. The gene calls are TRBV29-1 and TRBJ2-3, with D perhaps matching TRBD1 (7 bases). Germline-derived CDR1 and CDR2 are SQVTM and ANQGSEA. The V end was cut by 6 bases, the J end by 5 bases, with 12 bases between. The CDR3 contains 12 residues. The CDR3, as DNA: TGCAGCGTAGGGCAGGGGGGAGATACGCAGTATTTT. The encoded protein is CSVGQGGDTQYF.

The V call is TRBV6-1, the J call TRBJ2-7, with 7 bases that match TRBD1. Unmatched junction bases numbered 5, after V lost 5 bases and J lost 4 bases. CDR1 MNHNS and CDR2 SASEGT come from the germline V gene. The CDR3 covers 13 residues. The CDR3 DNA follows: TGTGCCAGCAGTATTGGACAGGAGTACGAGCAGTACTTC. It translates to CASSIGQEYEQYF.

This chain links TRBV29-1 with TRBJ2-7; 14 bases align to TRBD2. The CDR3 runs 15 residues. CDR1 is SQVTM and CDR2 is ANQGSEA in the germline V gene. Trimming removed 1 base from V and 4 bases from J; junction bases left unmatched: 3. This CDR3 is CSVEGLAGGEYEQYF. CDR3 sequence (DNA): TGCAGCGTTGAAGGACTAGCGGGAGGGGAATACGAGCAGTACTTC.